This T cell receptor beta chain was sequenced in a study of response to subunit inactivated influenza vaccine. Findings and caveats of the study: Authors suggested each seasonal influenza vaccination recruits few new T cells.

This CDR3 has 15 residues. Trimming stripped 2 bases from V and 5 bases from J, with 15 bases between. The table lists this clonotype with a few counts. Its antigen is currently unknown. TCRdb analysed the RT-PCR reads with MiXCR anew, one entry per CDR3 protein. The table includes hundreds of thousands of distinct CDR3 sequences, 25% detected once. Sequencing was performed on CD4+ T cells sorted from PBMCs, taken around 5 days after vaccination. The V call is TRBV12-3 or TRBV12-4, the J call TRBJ2-5; no firm D call. The TCR sequence derives from a man aged 45-65 years who received an inactivated influenza vaccine. CDR3 DNA: TGTGCCAGCAGTTTAAGCCGGCCTCCGTTGGAGACCCAGTACTTC. This codes for CASSLSRPPLETQYF.